Each of the 8 T cell receptor beta chains below was sequenced from the same sample in a study of PD-L1 blockade in urothelial cancer. TCRdb's copy holds only in-frame clones and misses some; the assay was immunoSEQ multiplex PCR. The sample consists of 60,000 to 65,000 clones, 81% of them appearing once. Time point denoted: pretreatment peripheral blood. This specimen consisted of PBMCs, obtained around atezolizumab (anti-PD-L1) treatment. The source is a man aged 65 to 85 with urothelial cancer.

This rearrangement joins TRBV5-1 to TRBJ1-2; tentative D call: TRBD1 (5 bases). V was clipped by 0 bases and J by 4 bases, with 13 bases between them. Germline V gives CDR1 SGHRS, CDR2 YFSETQ. The CDR3 is made up of 15 amino acids. The CDR3 nucleotides are TGCGCCAGCAGCTTGGACGGGACTGCATTCTATGGCTACACCTTC. Translated, it gives CASSLDGTAFYGYTF. Complete variable domain (other parts from reference TRBV5-1 and TRBJ1-2): KAGVTQTPRYLIKTRGQQVTLSCSPISGHRSVSWYQQTPGQGLQFLFEYFSETQRNKGNFPGRFSGRQFSNSRSEMNVSTLELGDSALYLCASSLDGTAFYGYTFGSGTRLTVV.

This rearrangement joins TRBV9 to TRBJ2-1; 12 positions agree with TRBD2. Germline values: CDR1 SGDLS, CDR2 YYNGEE. The CDR3 length is 19 residues. J lost 3 bases, V lost 4 bases, and 14 bases had no gene match. CDR3 loop: CASSPSPGASGRVYNEQFF. The CDR3 region has the DNA TGTGCCAGCAGCCCGTCCCCCGGGGCTAGCGGGAGGGTCTACAATGAGCAGTTCTTC.

The chain uses TRBV7-8 and TRBJ2-2; the D is unclear. Deletions cut 0 bases from V and 6 bases from J, with 11 bases between. CDR3 size: 15 residues. CDR1 and CDR2 (germline): SGHVS, FQNEAQ. The chain's CDR3 is CASSLALGSAGELFF. The CDR3 DNA sequence: TGTGCCAGCAGCTTAGCGCTCGGGTCGGCCGGGGAGCTGTTTTTT.

The chain recombines TRBV11-3 with TRBJ2-1; 8 bases map to TRBD2. CDR1 is SGHNT, CDR2 YENEEA, per germline. With V trimmed by 6 bases and J by 5 bases, 6 bases remained unmatched. CDR3 length: 14 residues. The CDR3 bases are TGTGCCAGCAGTCCGGGAGGGAAGGACAATGAGCAGTTCTTC. The encoded protein is CASSPGGKDNEQFF.

The rearrangement uses TRBV27 and TRBJ2-1; the match to TRBD2 covers 8 bases. The germline gives CDR1 MNHEY, CDR2 SMNVEV (reference sequence). There are 17 residues in the CDR3. Losses at the gene ends were 7 bases for V and 10 bases for J; bases not matched to a gene: 21. CDR3 sequence (DNA): TGTGCCAGCACCATGACCTTTTTTAGCGGGGCCGGTCGGGAGCAGTTCTTC. Its protein product is CASTMTFFSGAGREQFF.

The rearrangement joins TRBV11-1 to TRBJ2-7; 8 nucleotides match TRBD2. In germline, CDR1 is SGHAT, CDR2 FQDESV (reference sequence). The junction had 10 bases not matched to a gene; V was cut back by 6 bases and J by 6 bases. The CDR3 covers 14 residues. This CDR3 reads CASSPGLAPSEQYF. The CDR3 DNA follows: TGTGCCAGCAGTCCCGGACTAGCACCCTCCGAGCAGTACTTC.

This rearrangement joins TRBV10-3 to TRBJ1-1; possibly TRBD1 for D (5 bases). V dropped 6 bases and J dropped 1 base, with 9 bases sitting between them. The CDR3 has 13 amino acids. The germline CDR1 and CDR2 sequences are ENHRY and SYGVKD. CDR3 sequence (DNA): TGTGCCATCAGGGACACTTCGAACACTGAAGCTTTCTTT. It yields the protein CAIRDTSNTEAFF.

The chain joins TRBV19 to TRBJ2-5; 7 bases line up with TRBD2. CDR3 length: 14 residues. V was pared by 5 bases and J by 3 bases, with 6 bases of the junction left unmatched. CDR1 is LNHDA, CDR2 SQIVND, per germline (reference sequence). CDR3 sequence (DNA): TGTGCCAGTAGTCGACTAGCTTCCAAAGAGACCCAGTACTTC. This sequence encodes CASSRLASKETQYF. Supplemented by reference TRBV19 and TRBJ2-5, the full variable domain reads DGGITQSPKYLFRKEGQNVTLSCEQNLNHDAMYWYRQDPGQGLRLIYYSQIVNDFQKGDIAEGYSVSREKKESFPLTVTSAQKNPTAFYLCASSRLASKETQYFGPGTRLLVL.